Here is one T cell receptor (beta chain) with its context. Antigen unknown. This sample is drawn from a study of OX40 agonist ivuxolimab in advanced cancers. Turning to the study itself: Earlier anti-PD-1, anti-PD-L1 or anti-CTLA-4 therapy was permitted; roughly 42% had received some.

The CDR3 consists of 15 residues. Germline CDR1 reads MNHEY; CDR2 reads SVGAGI. V shed 0 bases and J shed 4 bases, with 12 bases lying between them. Here immunoSEQ multiplex PCR was the method, and the copy in TCRdb shows in-frame clones only, minus some. The sample has fewer than 80,000 clones, 77% seen once. Whole-study findings and limits: Among the lowest peripheral clonal expansion occurred in 0.1-3.0 mg/kg partial responders.

The TCR comes from an adult with an advanced solid tumor such as melanoma, head and neck, liver or kidney cancer. The input for sequencing was CD4+ or CD8+ T cells sorted from blood, taken in a trial of the OX40 agonist ivuxolimab. The rearrangement joins TRBV6-5 to TRBJ1-2; no firm D call. The DNA for the CDR3 is TGTGCCAGCAGTTACTCGATTGGCACAGCCTATGGCTACACCTTC. Amino acids: CASSYSIGTAYGYTF.